The 9 T cell receptor beta chains in this list originate from one sample, sequenced in a study of cytomegalovirus exposure and HLA in healthy donors. The PCR used 60 Vbeta and 13 Jbeta primers. Profiled with immunoSEQ multiplex PCR; TCRdb holds only in-frame clones, not every one. Seen here are some 130,000 clones, about four fifths observed once, and the top ten hold 0.6% to 0.7%. The material sequenced was PBMCs. The receptor source for this set is a man younger than 35 in good health and CMV-seronegative.

This clone was recorded a few times. CDR3 bases: TGTGCCAGCAGTTACACCTGGACTACTATAGATACGCAGTATTTT. Translation: CASSYTWTTIDTQYF. V usage is TRBV6-5 and J usage is TRBJ2-3; weak D call: TRBD2 (6 bases). V was shortened by 2 bases and J by 5 bases, with 14 bases between the two germline ends. This CDR3 comprises 15 residues. Per the germline V gene, CDR1 is MNHEY and CDR2 is SVGAGI.

The chain joins TRBV19 to TRBJ1-1; no firm D call. The CDR3 is 13 amino acids. Trimming took 5 bases from V and 4 from J, leaving 11 bases between them. CDR1 LNHDA and CDR2 SQIVND come from the germline V gene (reference sequence). CDR3 nucleotide sequence: TGTGCCAGTAGTGTGAGGTTCGGCACTGAAGCTTTCTTT. This encodes CASSVRFGTEAFF.

The CDR3 here is CASRDSLYSNQPQHF. CDR3 nucleotides: TGTGCCAGCAGGGACAGCCTATATAGCAATCAGCCCCAGCATTTT. The V call is TRBV27, the J call TRBJ1-5; a possible D gene is TRBD1 (6 bases). The germline V gene has CDR1 MNHEY and CDR2 SMNVEV (reference sequence). The ends were cut back, 6 bases at V and 0 bases at J, with 12 bases in the middle. There are 15 residues in the CDR3.

V and J are TRBV21-1 and TRBJ1-5; TRBD1 is the table's D call, not checked against the DNA. TRBV21-1 is marked as a pseudogene. The CDR3 is 14 residues long. The CDR3 region is CASSEDRRNQPQHF. The CDR3 DNA reads TGTGCCAGCAGCGAGGACAGACGTAATCAGCCCCAGCATTTT.

The rearrangement uses TRBV5-1 and TRBJ1-5; 7 bases map to TRBD1. This CDR3 has 16 amino acids. V lost 4 bases to trimming and J lost 0 bases; unmatched junction nucleotides: 7. Germline V lookup: CDR1 SGHRS, CDR2 YFSETQ. CDR3 residues: CASSPGTVYSNQPQHF. The CDR3 bases are TGCGCCAGCAGCCCCGGGACAGTCTATAGCAATCAGCCCCAGCATTTT. Filled out from reference TRBV5-1 and TRBJ1-5, the complete variable domain reads KAGVTQTPRYLIKTRGQQVTLSCSPISGHRSVSWYQQTPGQGLQFLFEYFSETQRNKGNFPGRFSGRQFSNSRSEMNVSTLELGDSALYLCASSPGTVYSNQPQHFGDGTRLSIL.

J is TRBJ1-4 and V is TRBV5-1, with 9 bases identical to TRBD1. The CDR3 is 15 residues long. Germline assignment: CDR1 SGHRS and CDR2 YFSETQ. The junction had 3 bases not matched to a gene; V was cut back by 6 bases and J by 0 bases. The CDR3 reads CASKQGATTNEKLFF. The CDR3 DNA sequence: TGCGCCAGCAAACAGGGGGCTACAACTAATGAAAAACTGTTTTTT.

This clone was seen only a few times. The gene calls are TRBV7-3 and TRBJ2-2; 7 positions match TRBD2. CDR1 is SGHTA and CDR2 is FQGTGA in the germline V gene. V lost 5 bases and J lost 5; bases outside the gene matches: 8. This CDR3 contains 15 residues. The CDR3 DNA follows: TGTGCCAGCAGCGCTACGGGGGGAAGTACCGGGGAGCTGTTTTTT. Encoded protein: CASSATGGSTGELFF.

This clone is a singleton in its sample. Different DNA sequences within this sample yield the same CDR3. The chain links TRBV18 to TRBJ1-2; 10 nucleotides agree with TRBD1. Germline trimming cut 3 bases from V and 6 bases from J; bases unmatched to any gene: 1. The CDR3 spans 13 residues. Germline CDR1 reads KGHSH; CDR2 reads LQKENI. In DNA form, the CDR3 reads TGTGCCAGCTCACCGGGACAGGGGCATGGCTACACCTTC. It translates to CASSPGQGHGYTF.

The chain is built from TRBV7-6 and TRBJ1-6; TRBD1 matches 8 bases. CDR1 and CDR2 (germline): SGHVS, FNYEAQ. CDR3 length equals 16 residues. J lost 10 bases, V lost 1 base, and 9 bases had no gene match. This chain's CDR3 is CASSLGVGDRRSPLHF. As DNA, the CDR3 is TGTGCCAGCAGCTTAGGGGTAGGGGACAGGAGATCACCCCTCCACTTT.